These 14 T cell receptor beta chains came from one sample sequenced in a study of blood T cell repertoires in COVID-19. Assay used: immunoSEQ multiplex PCR; TCRdb lists only in-frame clones, some missing. The data contain about 320,000 clones, over 90% of them seen just once; the ten biggest clones take up less than 4%. The sample comprised PBMCs or T cells enriched from blood (not recorded which). The origin of the receptors is a woman aged 25 to 45 who had been exposed to COVID-19.

This chain's CDR3 is CASFRGGDVSYEQYF. Here the CDR3 DNA reads TGTGCCAGTTTTCGGGGAGGGGATGTTTCCTACGAGCAGTACTTC. The chain links TRBV6-6 to TRBJ2-7, with 7 bases aligning to TRBD2. The length of the CDR3 is 15 residues. Losses at the gene ends were 9 bases for V and 1 base for J; bases not matched to a gene: 12. Germline CDR1 and CDR2: MNHNY and SVGAGI (reference sequence).

V and J are TRBV7-2 and TRBJ2-7; D perhaps matches TRBD2 (6 bases). Trimming took off 4 bases at V and 6 bases at J, with 19 bases between the two ends. This CDR3 region has 15 residues. The germline gives CDR1 SGHTA, CDR2 FQGNSA. This CDR3 reads CASSYAQGTGGEQYF. DNA of the CDR3: TGTGCCAGCAGCTATGCCCAGGGTACCGGGGGCGAGCAGTACTTC.

V gene TRBV21-1 combines with J gene TRBJ1-2; the tabulated D call, TRBD1, remains unverified against the DNA. TRBV21-1 is reported as a pseudogene. The CDR3 has 15 residues. The DNA for the CDR3 is TGTGCCAGCAGCACCCGCAGGGGTTCTAACTATGGCTACACCTTC. Protein: CASSTRRGSNYGYTF.

V is TRBV4-1 and J is TRBJ1-1; no reliable D call. The V gene lost 4 bases and the J gene lost 1 base, with 19 bases spanning the gap. There are 17 residues in the CDR3. Germline V lookup: CDR1 MGHRA, CDR2 YSYEKL. The CDR3 coding sequence is TGCGCCAGCAGCCCCTGGGCCCTAACTCTCCCGAACACTGAAGCTTTCTTT. This gives the protein CASSPWALTLPNTEAFF.

The chain is built from TRBV19 and TRBJ1-5; TRBD1 might be the D (6 bases). CDR1 and CDR2 from the germline V gene are LNHDA and SQIVND (reference sequence). The ends were cut back, 3 bases at V and 3 bases at J, with 15 bases in the middle. This CDR3 has 16 amino acids. The CDR3 sequence: CASSMGRGGLNQPQHF. DNA of the CDR3: TGTGCCAGTAGTATGGGACGGGGGGGCCTCAATCAGCCCCAGCATTTT.

The chain combines TRBV5-1 with TRBJ2-1, with 7 bases matching TRBD1. The junction had 8 bases not matched to a gene; V was cut back by 4 bases and J by 10 bases. This CDR3 contains 13 residues. CDR1 is SGHRS and CDR2 is YFSETQ in the germline V gene. CDR3 protein: CASSGGQLGEQFF. The CDR3 nucleotides read TGCGCCAGCAGCGGGGGACAGCTGGGGGAGCAGTTCTTC.

In this sample, this clone turned up a few times. The rearrangement joins TRBV3-1 (or the pseudogene TRBV3-2) to TRBJ2-5, with D tentatively TRBD1 (6 bases). Germline V gives CDR1 LGHDT, CDR2 YNNKEL (reference sequence). V shed 5 bases and J shed 2 bases, with 9 bases lying between them. The CDR3 runs 13 residues. The CDR3 here is CASSRGQQETQYF. DNA for the CDR3: TGTGCCAGCAGCAGAGGACAGCAAGAGACCCAGTACTTC.

Here the CDR3 DNA reads TGTGCCAGCAGCTTAAACCCCGGGGGAATCTATGGCTACACCTTC. Encoded protein: CASSLNPGGIYGYTF. The rearrangement joins TRBV7-9 to TRBJ1-2; D possibly corresponds to TRBD1 (5 bases). This CDR3 spans 15 amino acids. The germline V and J ends were trimmed by 2 bases and 4 bases, with 14 bases remaining between them. CDR1 is SEHNR and CDR2 is FQNEAQ in the germline V gene (reference sequence).

The rearrangement links TRBV27 to TRBJ1-2; 10 bases line up with TRBD1. CDR1 and CDR2 (germline): MNHEY, SMNVEV (reference sequence). V lost 3 bases, J lost 6 bases, and 4 bases stayed unmatched. The CDR3 has 14 residues. The CDR3 loop is CASSFLTGGDGYTF. The CDR3 coding sequence is TGTGCCAGCAGTTTTTTGACAGGGGGCGATGGCTACACCTTC.

This chain connects TRBV6-5 to TRBJ2-3; D not resolved. Germline V gene sequence: CDR1 MNHEY, CDR2 SVGAGI. The CDR3 has 16 residues. V lost 3 bases and J lost 0, with 13 bases in between. The chain's CDR3 is CASSYLTTSSTDTQYF. The CDR3 DNA sequence: TGTGCCAGCAGTTATTTGACGACTTCTAGCACAGATACGCAGTATTTT.

The CDR3 here is CASSLEGLAGGPSTDTQYF. The CDR3 DNA sequence: TGCGCCAGCAGCTTGGAGGGACTAGCGGGGGGGCCGAGCACAGATACGCAGTATTTT. The chain links TRBV5-1 to TRBJ2-3, with 16 positions matching TRBD2. Per the germline V gene, CDR1 is SGHRS and CDR2 is YFSETQ. This CDR3 contains 19 residues. The V gene end was trimmed by 0 bases and the J gene end by 0 bases; junction bases not matched to a gene: 4.

The chain carries TRBV6-1 and TRBJ1-2; D gene uncertain. Between the trimmed V and J ends, which lost 0 bases and 2 bases, there was a span of 10 bases. CDR1 MNHNS and CDR2 SASEGT come from the germline V gene. This CDR3 has 15 residues. The CDR3 nucleotides read TGTGCCAGCAGTGAAGCGACCCCTAGGAACTATGGCTACACCTTC. Its protein is CASSEATPRNYGYTF.

V gene TRBV4-3 combines with J gene TRBJ1-1; 8 bases match TRBD1. Germline trimming cut 2 bases from V and 4 bases from J; bases unmatched to any gene: 9. The germline gives CDR1 LGHNA, CDR2 YSLEER. The CDR3 is made up of 16 amino acids. As DNA, the CDR3 is TGCGCCAGCAGCCAACTACCGGGACAGGAGTCCACTGAAGCTTTCTTT. It yields the protein CASSQLPGQESTEAFF.

This clone was detected once. The J gene is TRBJ2-3, the V gene TRBV24-1, with a possible D match to TRBD1 (6 bases). In germline, CDR1 is KGHDR, CDR2 SFDVKD. V was trimmed by 10 bases and J by 2 bases, leaving 9 bases between them. CDR3 length: 12 amino acids. CDR3 protein: CATGQYTDTQYF. The CDR3 DNA reads as TGTGCCACAGGACAGTACACAGATACGCAGTATTTT.